This is a list of T cell receptor beta chains from one sample in a study of blood T cells in healthy people across ages. TCRdb used MiXCR to reprocess the 5' RACE reads, holding one entry per CDR3 protein. Among about 640,000 distinct CDR3 sequences listed, about 30% were seen once. What was sequenced was blood. The receptor source for this set is a woman aged 80 or over in good health. Both conserved end residues are part of each CDR3.

J gene,V gene,CDR3 protein
TRBJ1-3,TRBV5-1,CASSPRGAGGRDTIYF
NA,TRBV4-3,CASSQMGSEQYF
TRBJ1-2,TRBV6-5,CASRLGGSNYGYTF
TRBJ1-1,TRBV6-5,CASTPDRWGEAFF
TRBJ1-5,TRBV29-1,CSVGIRGQPQHF
TRBJ2-3,TRBV4-2,CASSQPHEDTQYF
TRBJ2-1,TRBV5-1,CASSLDLGDRGRNEQFF
TRBJ2-1,TRBV18,CASSPSGAPTYNEQFF
TRBJ1-2,TRBV28,CASSIRGNYGYTF
TRBJ2-5,TRBV2,CASSGGSYQETQYF
TRBJ2-3,TRBV20-1,CSARASGVYTDTQYF
TRBJ2-7,TRBV3-1,CASSPWGPYEQYF
TRBJ2-1,TRBV9,CASTPRGKTYNEQFF
NA,TRBV10-3,CVVSAGGFDEQYF
TRBJ2-3,TRBV4-3,CASSQARDRYADTQYF
TRBJ2-2,TRBV7-6,CASSPDRNTGELFF
TRBJ2-3,TRBV9,CASSARVRGVDTQYF
TRBJ2-3,TRBV24-1,CATSEATGSTDTQYF
TRBJ2-7,TRBV9,CASSVAAGGPYEQYF
NA,TRBV5-1,CASSLGQRDTYEQYF
TRBJ1-1,TRBV12-3/TRBV12-4,CASNRDFVLGAFF
TRBJ1-4,TRBV4-1,CASSQVPGYGEKLFF
TRBJ2-1,TRBV7-3,CASSPSRGAGFTYNEQFF
TRBJ2-3,TRBV20-1,CSARALAGRDTQYF
TRBJ1-2,TRBV6-5,CASSYSLPGVNGYTF
TRBJ2-3,TRBV7-8,CASSLTTRSTDTQYF
TRBJ2-1,TRBV20-1,CSARTSGSVYNEQFF
TRBJ2-1,TRBV7-9,CASSLPVDGEQFF
NA,TRBV20-1,CSACGTEKNIQYF
TRBJ1-4,TRBV6-1,CASSETARPFNEKLFF
TRBJ2-5,TRBV5-6,CASSLGGRWETQYF
TRBJ1-5,TRBV18,CASSSTRVANQPQHF
TRBJ2-2,TRBV5-1,CASSSRPGTANTGELFF